A selection of T cell receptor beta chains follows, all from one sample in a study of blood T cell repertoires in COVID-19. TCRdb's copy holds only in-frame clones and misses some; the assay was immunoSEQ multiplex PCR. The sample carries about 150,000 clones, 87% recorded once. The sequencing input was peripheral blood. The receptors derive from a woman aged 45 to 65 with active or convalescent COVID-19. Each CDR3 is given with its conserved first and last residue. Fields, in order: clone size, J gene, D gene, CDR3 length, V gene, CDR3 protein, CDR3 DNA. The D gene is left open where the match is weak. Not all rows give a size; the values are once, few, many and, for expanded clones, a class.

>.|TRBJ1-6|TRBD1|14|TRBV28
CASSLYRGNSPLHF
TGTGCCAGCAGTTTATACAGGGGTAATTCACCCCTCCACTTT
>.|TRBJ2-1|.|15|TRBV10-3
CASNYAGTEKDEQFF
TGTGCCTCAAATTATGCTGGAACAGAAAAAGATGAGCAGTTCTTC
>.|TRBJ2-1|.|13|TRBV28
CASSPPRYDEQFF
TGTGCCAGCAGTCCCCCGAGGTATGATGAGCAGTTCTTC
>.|TRBJ2-2|.|15|TRBV18
CASSIYPMNTGELFF
TGTGCCAGCTCCATCTACCCGATGAACACCGGGGAGCTGTTTTTT
>.|TRBJ1-5|TRBD1|15|TRBV6-5
CASSKQGAFDQPQHF
TGTGCCAGCAGTAAACAGGGGGCGTTTGATCAGCCCCAGCATTTT
>.|TRBJ1-4|.|16|TRBV5-1
CASSLGDRTTNEKLFF
TGCGCCAGCAGCTTGGGTGACAGAACAACTAATGAAAAACTGTTTTTT
>.|TRBJ1-5|.|13|TRBV3-1/TRBV3-2
CASSQAGDKPQHF
TGTGCCAGCAGCCAAGCAGGTGATAAGCCCCAGCATTTT
>.|TRBJ2-3|.|15|TRBV5-1
CASSLGQTSTDTQYF
TGCGCCAGCAGCTTGGGACAGACTAGCACAGATACGCAGTATTTT
>.|TRBJ1-1|.|13|TRBV6-5
CASSYVGGTEAFF
TGTGCCAGCAGTTACGTCGGCGGGACTGAAGCTTTCTTT
>many|TRBJ2-1|TRBD2|14|TRBV28
CASILTSGYNEQFF
TGTGCCAGCATTTTGACTAGCGGTTACAATGAGCAGTTCTTC
>.|TRBJ1-6|.|17|TRBV6-1
CASSEAFDSSYNSPLHF
TGTGCCAGCAGTGAAGCATTCGACAGCTCCTATAATTCACCCCTCCACTTT
>once|TRBJ2-3|TRBD2|15|TRBV29-1
CSVPATSGTTDTQYF
TGCAGCGTCCCGGCGACTAGCGGTACAACAGATACGCAGTATTTT
>once|TRBJ2-4|TRBD2|16|TRBV2
CASKDELAGVGNIQYF
TGTGCCAGCAAGGACGAACTAGCGGGAGTCGGGAACATTCAGTACTTC
>.|TRBJ2-5|TRBD2|15|TRBV5-1
CASSLERGARETQYF
TGCGCCAGCAGCTTGGAGCGGGGGGCGAGAGAGACCCAGTACTTC
>.|TRBJ2-7|.|15|TRBV7-2
CASSLVGSAKNEQYF
TGTGCCAGCAGCTTAGTGGGTAGCGCGAAAAACGAGCAGTACTTC
>.|TRBJ1-5|.|14|TRBV19
CASSYLGVDQPQHF
TGTGCCAGTAGCTATCTCGGGGTGGATCAGCCCCAGCATTTT
>.|TRBJ2-7|.|13|TRBV6-2/TRBV6-3
CASSYLGQGEQYF
TGTGCCAGCAGTTACCTCGGCCAGGGCGAGCAGTACTTC
>.|TRBJ2-7|TRBD2|13|TRBV11-3
CASSFGRGDEQYF
TGTGCCAGCAGCTTTGGGCGGGGGGACGAGCAGTACTTC
>.|TRBJ2-7|.|12|TRBV5-1
CASRTGYGEQYF
TGCGCCAGCAGAACAGGGTATGGTGAGCAGTACTTC
>.|TRBJ2-5|.|14|TRBV19
CASSIRRAEETQYF
TGTGCCAGTAGTATAAGGAGAGCCGAAGAGACCCAGTACTTC
>.|TRBJ1-1|TRBD1|14|TRBV9
CASSPAGQSTEAFF
TGTGCCAGCAGCCCCGCGGGACAGAGCACTGAAGCTTTCTTT
>many|TRBJ1-1|.|13|TRBV23-1
CASSQYSNTEAFF
TGCGCCAGCAGTCAATACTCGAACACTGAAGCTTTCTTT
>.|TRBJ1-5|.|15|TRBV30
CAWIVRRGSGQPQHF
TGTGCCTGGATCGTACGTCGGGGGTCGGGACAGCCCCAGCATTTT
>.|TRBJ1-2|TRBD1|15|TRBV4-1
CASSQVGTGGFGYTF
TGCGCCAGCAGCCAAGTGGGCACAGGGGGATTTGGCTACACCTTC
>.|TRBJ2-1|.|15|TRBV7-2
CASSRTISSYNEQFF
TGTGCCAGCAGCCGGACTATTAGCTCCTACAATGAGCAGTTCTTC
>.|TRBJ1-4|TRBD1|13|TRBV10-3
CAIGDRGNEKLFF
TGTGCCATCGGTGACAGGGGTAATGAAAAACTGTTTTTT
>few|TRBJ2-3|TRBD2|19|TRBV4-1
CASSLNDPPGLGWSDTQYF
TGCGCCAGCAGCCTAAATGACCCACCGGGACTAGGCTGGTCGGATACGCAGTATTTT
>.|TRBJ1-3|TRBD1|14|TRBV3-1/TRBV3-2
CASSQGQGLNTIYF
TGTGCCAGCAGCCAAGGACAGGGACTAAACACCATATATTTT
>.|TRBJ1-3|.|15|TRBV5-4
CASSATGYGPNTIYF
TGTGCCAGCAGCGCAACAGGGTACGGGCCGAACACCATATATTTT
>.|TRBJ1-5|.|14|TRBV29-1
CSVAPGRGNQPQHF
TGCAGCGTTGCCCCGGGAAGGGGCAATCAGCCCCAGCATTTT
>.|TRBJ2-7|TRBD1|14|TRBV6-5
CASRRTGGQYEQYF
TGTGCCAGCAGGAGGACAGGGGGCCAGTACGAGCAGTACTTC
>.|TRBJ1-4|.|15|TRBV7-3
CASSALGRPNEKLFF
TGTGCCAGCAGCGCGTTAGGGAGGCCTAATGAAAAACTGTTTTTT
>few|TRBJ2-1|.|13|TRBV29-1
CSVEAGSYNEQFF
TGCAGCGTTGAAGCAGGATCTTACAATGAGCAGTTCTTC
>.|TRBJ1-3|.|15|TRBV6-5
CASSYSGGNGNTIYF
TGTGCCAGCAGTTACTCGGGAGGGAATGGAAACACCATATATTTT
>.|TRBJ1-3|TRBD1|17|TRBV3-1/TRBV3-2
CASSQRTGRVSGNTIYF
TGTGCCAGCAGCCAAAGGACAGGGAGGGTATCTGGAAACACCATATATTTT
>.|TRBJ2-3|.|17|TRBV4-1
CASSQGTVAVFTDTQYF
TGCGCCAGCAGCCAGGGGACAGTAGCGGTATTCACAGATACGCAGTATTTT
>.|TRBJ2-3|.|17|TRBV9
CASSVATGGAGTDTQYF
TGTGCCAGCAGCGTAGCTACGGGGGGCGCGGGAACAGATACGCAGTATTTT
>.|TRBJ2-7|TRBD1|17|TRBV4-1
CASSYMKTDRGMYEQYF
TGCGCCAGCAGCTACATGAAGACGGACAGGGGGATGTACGAGCAGTACTTC
>.|TRBJ1-5|TRBD1|16|TRBV6-6
CASRPGQGAHNQPQHF
TGTGCCAGCAGACCCGGACAGGGGGCGCATAATCAGCCCCAGCATTTT
>.|TRBJ1-5|.|15|TRBV3-1/TRBV3-2
CASSQHPEGNQPQHF
TGTGCCAGCAGCCAGCACCCGGAGGGCAATCAGCCCCAGCATTTT
>.|TRBJ2-7|.|14|TRBV19
CASSIDPGAYEQYF
TGTGCCAGTAGTATAGATCCGGGAGCCTACGAGCAGTACTTC
>once|TRBJ2-5|TRBD1|19|TRBV4-1
CASSHPGQGSLHFQETQYF
TGCGCCAGCAGCCATCCAGGACAGGGTTCACTACACTTCCAAGAGACCCAGTACTTC
>.|TRBJ1-1|.|15|TRBV15
CATSTLQGANTEAFF
TGTGCCACCAGCACCTTACAGGGAGCGAACACTGAAGCTTTCTTT
>.|TRBJ1-5|.|14|TRBV30
CAWTLTGDHQPQHF
TGTGCCTGGACCCTGACGGGGGATCATCAGCCCCAGCATTTT
>.|TRBJ2-6|.|14|TRBV7-2
CASSSTGGANVLTF
TGTGCCAGCAGCTCTACCGGGGGGGCCAACGTCCTGACTTTC
>.|TRBJ2-2|.|14|TRBV6-2/TRBV6-3
CASSSQGGTGELFF
TGTGCCAGCAGTTCTCAGGGAGGCACCGGGGAGCTGTTTTTT
>once|TRBJ2-2|TRBD2|16|TRBV7-9
CASSLVSGRSAGELFF
TGTGCCAGCAGCTTAGTTAGCGGGAGGTCCGCCGGGGAGCTGTTTTTT
>.|TRBJ1-5|.|16|TRBV7-9
CASSLWGGAHNQPQHF
TGTGCCAGCAGCTTATGGGGCGGGGCCCACAATCAGCCCCAGCATTTT
>once|TRBJ1-1|TRBD1|14|TRBV7-9
CASSLRGQDTEAFF
TGTGCCAGCAGCTTGAGGGGGCAGGACACTGAAGCTTTCTTT
>.|TRBJ2-1|.|14|TRBV5-1
CASSLGQLYNEQFF
TGCGCCAGCAGCTTGGGACAGCTCTACAATGAGCAGTTCTTC
>few|TRBJ2-7|TRBD2|14|TRBV6-2/TRBV6-3
CASSSSGTSREQYF
TGTGCCAGCAGTTCGTCTGGGACTAGCCGCGAGCAGTACTTC
>.|TRBJ2-3|TRBD2|16|TRBV6-5
CASSYSEAGRTDTQYF
TGTGCCAGCAGTTACTCGGAAGCGGGGCGCACAGATACGCAGTATTTT
>.|TRBJ1-2|TRBD1|12|TRBV29-1
CSDGGQGNGYTF
TGCAGCGACGGAGGACAGGGGAATGGCTACACCTTC
>.|TRBJ2-7|TRBD1|15|TRBV15
CATSGGTGGYYEQYF
TGTGCCACCAGCGGGGGGACAGGGGGGTACTACGAGCAGTACTTC
>.|TRBJ1-1|.|16|TRBV25-1
CASSEYGGQIFTEAFF
TGTGCCAGCAGTGAATATGGCGGGCAGATCTTCACTGAAGCTTTCTTT
>.|TRBJ1-1|.|15|TRBV4-3
CASSQEAGMNTEAFF
TGCGCCAGCAGCCAAGAGGCGGGGATGAACACTGAAGCTTTCTTT
>.|TRBJ2-7|TRBD1|12|TRBV18
CASSTGQGEQYF
TGTGCCAGCTCTACAGGACAGGGTGAGCAGTACTTC
>.|TRBJ2-3|.|15|TRBV6-2/TRBV6-3
CASSSLGERRDTQYF
TGTGCCAGCAGTTCCCTCGGGGAAAGGAGAGATACGCAGTATTTT
>.|TRBJ1-5|TRBD1|14|TRBV25-1
CASSETGSNQPQHF
TGTGCCAGCAGTGAGACAGGGAGCAATCAGCCCCAGCATTTT